A single sample is the source of the 4 T cell receptor beta chains below, sequenced in a study of vaccination effects on CD4 cells after COVID-19. In the ViraFEST assay, antigen-specific CD4+ clonotypes were identified by expansion after peptide-pool stimulation. Cultured cells yielded isolated CD4+ T cells after nine to ten days. SARS-CoV-2 infected the person between March and December 2020, as confirmed by PCR. Each participant was given two doses of one vaccine (BNT162b2 or mRNA-1273). Sequencing was performed with immunoSEQ multiplex PCR; in TCRdb, only in-frame clones are kept and a portion is missing. The table lists around 15,000 clones, 65% to 80% of them singletons, with 20% to 25% in the top ten. Antigens for these TCRs are unknown. This specimen was CD4+ T cells from PBMCs cultured with HCoV-NL63 spike peptides, taken after COVID-19 vaccination. These receptors were collected from a human donor who had a prior SARS-CoV-2 infection.

The chain employs TRBV5-1 and TRBJ2-7, with 7 bases matching TRBD2. Looked up from germline, CDR1 is SGHRS and CDR2 is YFSETQ. V dropped 4 bases and J dropped 0; count of bases not matched to a gene: 10. CDR3 size: 16 residues. The CDR3 loop is CASSTLVSGASYEQYF. CDR3 sequence (DNA): TGCGCCAGCAGCACACTGGTGAGCGGGGCCTCCTACGAGCAGTACTTC. Supplemented by reference TRBV5-1 and TRBJ2-7, the full variable domain reads KAGVTQTPRYLIKTRGQQVTLSCSPISGHRSVSWYQQTPGQGLQFLFEYFSETQRNKGNFPGRFSGRQFSNSRSEMNVSTLELGDSALYLCASSTLVSGASYEQYFGPGTRLTVT.

The V call is TRBV3-1 (or the pseudogene TRBV3-2), the J call TRBJ2-5, with TRBD2 matching 13 bases. This CDR3 is built from 17 residues. V shed 4 bases and J 5 bases; nucleotides not matched to a gene: 10. Germline assignment: CDR1 LGHDT and CDR2 YNNKEL (reference sequence). The CDR3 is CASSRVTGTSGTETQYF. The DNA for the CDR3 is TGTGCCAGCAGCCGTGTTACCGGGACTAGCGGGACTGAGACCCAGTACTTC.

V and J are TRBV12-3 or TRBV12-4 and TRBJ2-1; D uncertain. CDR3 size: 13 residues. Trimming took off 7 bases at V and 3 bases at J, with 10 bases between the two ends. CDR3 nucleotides: TGTGCCAGCAATACGAGAGTCTACAATGAGCAGTTCTTC. Translating it yields CASNTRVYNEQFF.

This clone appeared a few times. The chain joins TRBV9 to TRBJ2-6, with D hard to call. Germline CDR1 SGDLS, CDR2 YYNGEE. The CDR3 is 16 amino acids. V shed 5 bases and J shed 0 bases, with 12 bases lying between them. As DNA, the CDR3 is TGTGCCAGCAGGCCGGGCGGCCCCTCTGGGGCCAACGTCCTGACTTTC. The encoded protein is CASRPGGPSGANVLTF.